The sequence of this T cell receptor (beta chain) was determined in a study of cytomegalovirus exposure and HLA in healthy donors. Study overall: According to later analysis, the same platform produced the 110 or so validation and several hundred first-cohort repertoires.

CDR1 is SNHLY and CDR2 is FYNNEI in the germline V gene. The CDR3 extends over 14 amino acids. V was shortened by 2 bases and J by 3 bases, with 8 bases between the two germline ends. Profiled with immunoSEQ multiplex PCR; TCRdb holds only in-frame clones, not every one. The repertoire holds 100,000 to 150,000 clones, roughly 93% seen once, with around 1.3% in the top ten. On this clone itself: Its antigen is currently unknown.

Study-wide results and caveats: Cytomegalovirus status was reportedly diagnosed by the classifier with high specificity and sensitivity. The authors enumerated over 150 TCR beta chains as linked to cytomegalovirus. In the roughly 120 validation repertoires, a later analysis found that first-cohort TCR clusters tended to co-occur.

The chain employs TRBV2 and TRBJ2-1; D is unclear. This receptor was obtained from a woman younger than 35 in good health and CMV-seronegative. Sequencing input: PBMCs. CDR3 DNA sequence: TGTGCCAGCAGTGAAACGACAAGCTACAATGAGCAGTTCTTC. Residues: CASSETTSYNEQFF.